This passage covers 9 T cell receptor beta chains from one sample sequenced in a study of cytomegalovirus exposure and HLA in healthy donors. 60 Vbeta and 13 Jbeta primers were used in PCR. The method was immunoSEQ multiplex PCR; TCRdb's version includes in-frame clones alone and lacks a portion of them. The sample yields more than 55,000 clones, about 80% seen once. What was sequenced was PBMCs. These receptors were collected from a human donor in good health.

The V call is TRBV18, the J call TRBJ1-5, with 11 bases lining up with TRBD1. The CDR3 is made up of 16 amino acids. Germline V gene lookup returns CDR1 KGHSH and CDR2 LQKENI. After removal of 2 bases from V and 5 bases from J, the junction contained 5 bases not matched to a gene. The CDR3 bases are TGTGCCAGCTCACCAGGGGCGGGACAGGGGGATCAGCCCCAGCATTTT. Its translation: CASSPGAGQGDQPQHF.

This clone was seen a single time. This chain uses TRBV6-1 with TRBJ2-7; TRBD1 matches 10 bases. V was pared by 5 bases and J by 9 bases, with 4 bases of the junction left unmatched. This CDR3 has 12 residues. Germline loops: CDR1 MNHNS, CDR2 SASEGT. CDR3 DNA: TGTGCCAGCAGTTCGGGACAGGGGAGGCAGTACTTC. Residues: CASSSGQGRQYF.

The CDR3 nucleotides read TGTGCCAGCAGCCGACAGGCACAAGGCACAGATACGCAGTATTTT. It is translated as CASSRQAQGTDTQYF. The chain joins TRBV28 to TRBJ2-3, with D possibly being TRBD1 (6 bases). Germline values: CDR1 MDHEN, CDR2 SYDVKM. The CDR3 totals 15 residues. The ends were cut back, 6 bases at V and 1 base at J, with 14 bases in the middle.

The rearrangement uses TRBV7-3 and TRBJ2-3; 9 bases align to TRBD2. The length of the CDR3 is 17 residues. The germline V gene has CDR1 SGHTA and CDR2 FQGTGA. V lost 5 bases and J lost 5; bases outside the gene matches: 14. The CDR3: CASSPSGAGGPGDTQYF. CDR3 sequence (DNA): TGTGCCAGCAGCCCCTCAGGGGCGGGGGGGCCGGGAGATACGCAGTATTTT.

The V gene is TRBV4-3, the J gene TRBJ1-3; TRBD1 is a possible D gene (6 bases). CDR1 is LGHNA, CDR2 YSLEER, per germline. V was cut by 4 bases and J by 0 bases, with 13 bases left in between. The CDR3 runs 16 residues. CDR3 sequence: CASSRQVLSSGNTIYF. As DNA, the CDR3 is TGCGCCAGCAGCCGACAGGTTCTGAGCTCTGGAAACACCATATATTTT.

The chain carries TRBV7-6 and TRBJ2-3, with TRBD2 matching 8 bases. Germline lookup yields CDR1 SGHVS and CDR2 FNYEAQ. Germline trimming cut 5 bases from V and 6 bases from J; bases unmatched to any gene: 7. The CDR3 spans 14 residues. The CDR3 nucleotides are TGTGCCAGCAGCAAACGGGGGGGCCCCGATACGCAGTATTTT. This sequence encodes CASSKRGGPDTQYF.

The V gene is TRBV4-2, the J gene TRBJ1-2, with 8 bases fitting TRBD1. With V trimmed by 4 bases and J by 7 bases, 14 bases remained unmatched. This CDR3 region has 16 residues. Per the germline V gene, CDR1 is LGHNA and CDR2 is YNFKEQ. The CDR3 region is CASSPNLGQGGSGYTF. The CDR3 nucleotides read TGTGCCAGCAGCCCCAATCTCGGACAGGGAGGATCTGGCTACACCTTC.

The chain has TRBV27 and TRBJ2-2, with a tentative D call TRBD2 (5 bases). The CDR3 is made up of 15 amino acids. Trimming took off 3 bases at V and 5 bases at J, with 13 bases between the two ends. Germline-derived CDR1 and CDR2 are MNHEY and SMNVEV (reference sequence). The CDR3, as DNA: TGTGCCAGCAGTTTGGACTCACCATGGACCGGGGAGCTGTTTTTT. Protein: CASSLDSPWTGELFF.

For this clone: Germline and junction disagree at one end, which may indicate a read error. V gene TRBV7-9 combines with J gene TRBJ1-1; 10 nucleotides align to TRBD1. This CDR3 has 15 residues. Germline V gene data show CDR1 as SEHNR and CDR2 as FQNEAQ (reference sequence). CDR3: CSSSARTGGHTEAFF. CDR3 nucleotide sequence: TGTTCCAGCAGCGCCCGGACAGGGGGGCACACTGAAGCTTTCTTT.